These 25 T cell receptor beta chains came from one sample sequenced in a study of blood T cell repertoires in COVID-19. Some clones are missing from TCRdb's copy, which holds only in-frame ones; the method was immunoSEQ multiplex PCR. Of 110,000 or so clones listed, around 90% are singletons. The material sequenced was peripheral blood. Receptor source: a woman between 50 and 59 years old with acute or convalescent COVID-19.

The CDR3, as DNA: TGTGCCAGCAGCCAAGGAGTTGACATTGCTTCCAATGAAAAACTGTTTTTT. It is translated as CASSQGVDIASNEKLFF. The V call is TRBV4-2, the J call TRBJ1-4; D is ambiguous. The V gene's germline CDR1 is LGHNA and CDR2 YNFKEQ. Trimming took off 1 base at V and 5 bases at J, with 17 bases between the two ends. The CDR3 extends over 17 amino acids.

V is TRBV2 and J is TRBJ2-7; no clear D. Germline CDR1 SNHLY, CDR2 FYNNEI. The CDR3 covers 12 residues. V was cut by 8 bases and J by 6 bases, with 14 bases left in between. The CDR3 region has the DNA TGTGCCAGCGGTAACATAGCCGGCGAGCAGTACTTC. Its translation: CASGNIAGEQYF.

The CDR3 DNA sequence: TGCGCCAGCAGCTCCGGCGGGGTTCGGAGGTCCTCTAGCACAGATACGCAGTATTTT. It specifies CASSSGGVRRSSSTDTQYF. The chain couples TRBV5-1 to TRBJ2-3, with D possibly TRBD2 on 6 matching bases. Trimming left V 3 bases short and J 0 bases short, with 23 bases between. CDR1 and CDR2 (germline): SGHRS, YFSETQ. This CDR3 has 19 residues.

Comments on this clone: The junction departs from germline at one end; a sequencing error may be responsible. This rearrangement joins TRBV10-3 to TRBJ2-7; 12 bases are a match to TRBD2. CDR1 is ENHRY, CDR2 SYGVKD, per germline. The CDR3 extends over 15 amino acids. The CDR3 sequence is CAMSGLAGGPGEQYF. The CDR3, as DNA: TGTGCCATGAGTGGGCTAGCGGGAGGGCCTGGAGAGCAGTACTTC.

This clone was counted a single time. This sequence joins TRBV15 and TRBJ2-1; D perhaps matches TRBD2 (8 bases). Trimming cost V 1 base and J 8 bases, with 18 bases left between them. The CDR3 covers 16 residues. The germline V gene has CDR1 LNHNV and CDR2 YYDKDF (reference sequence). The CDR3 sequence is CATSRGQGLVTHEQFF. Here the CDR3 DNA reads TGTGCCACCAGCAGAGGACAGGGACTAGTAACACATGAGCAGTTCTTC.

This clone was recorded only once. The CDR3 DNA reads as TGTGCCAGCAGTGACCCGGGACAGCTAGGCTACACCTTC. Translation: CASSDPGQLGYTF. V usage is TRBV6-4 and J usage is TRBJ1-2, with 7 nucleotides matching TRBD1. The germline V gene has CDR1 MRHNA and CDR2 SNTAGT. The V gene end was trimmed by 2 bases and the J gene end by 8 bases; junction bases not matched to a gene: 5. This CDR3 is built from 13 residues.

The V call is TRBV14, the J call TRBJ1-2; perhaps TRBD1 as D (5 bases). Trimming took off 2 bases at V and 7 bases at J, with 20 bases between the two ends. Looked up from germline, CDR1 is SGHDN and CDR2 is FVKESK. This CDR3 comprises 16 residues. For the CDR3, the DNA is TGTGCCAGCAGCCAACGAGCAGGGTGGACAAGAAGTGGCTACACCTTC. It translates to CASSQRAGWTRSGYTF.

The rearrangement uses TRBV2 and TRBJ2-7; possible D gene TRBD1, 6 bases. This CDR3 contains 16 residues. The ends were cut back, 5 bases at V and 3 bases at J, with 20 bases in the middle. From germline, CDR1 is SNHLY and CDR2 FYNNEI. CDR3 nucleotides: TGTGCCAGCAGTCTAAGGTACCGGGACACCCTCTACGAGCAGTACTTC. It specifies CASSLRYRDTLYEQYF.

This clone occurred once. V usage is TRBV2 and J usage is TRBJ1-2; D is possibly TRBD1 (6 bases). With 2 bases removed from V and 7 bases from J, the gap between germline ends came to 14 bases. This CDR3 has 14 amino acids. CDR1 and CDR2 from the germline V gene are SNHLY and FYNNEI. Here the CDR3 DNA reads TGTGCCAGCAGTGAAACGGGGGGCGCGGGTGGCTACACCTTC. Amino acid sequence: CASSETGGAGGYTF.

The chain employs TRBV29-1 and TRBJ1-2, with 11 bases matching TRBD1. With 5 bases clipped from V and 5 bases from J, the junction kept 7 bases outside the gene matches. From germline, CDR1 is SQVTM and CDR2 ANQGSEA. The CDR3 loop spans 14 amino acids. CDR3 nucleotides: TGCAGCGTTACCGGGACAGGGGGTAGTTATGGCTACACCTTC. Translated: CSVTGTGGSYGYTF.

The J gene is TRBJ2-4, the V gene TRBV28, with D tentatively TRBD2 (5 bases). Trimming pared 2 bases from V and 0 bases from J, leaving 8 bases between. The CDR3 has 15 residues. Germline values: CDR1 MDHEN, CDR2 SYDVKM. The CDR3 loop is CASSLGSLAKNIQYF. The CDR3 region has the DNA TGTGCCAGCAGTTTAGGGAGTTTAGCCAAAAACATTCAGTACTTC.

This sequence joins TRBV15 and TRBJ1-2; no clear D gene. Germline V gene lookup returns CDR1 LNHNV and CDR2 YYDKDF (reference sequence). The CDR3 is made up of 15 amino acids. Trimming stripped 5 bases from V and 2 bases from J, with 15 bases between. The chain's CDR3 is CATSDIIRENYGYTF. The DNA for the CDR3 is TGTGCCACCAGCGACATAATCCGGGAGAACTATGGCTACACCTTC.

The chain employs TRBV7-9 and TRBJ1-4; D is undetermined. The V end lost 1 base, the J end lost 7 bases, and 13 bases lay between the germline ends. From germline, CDR1 is SEHNR and CDR2 FQNEAQ (reference sequence). The length of the CDR3 is 15 residues. CDR3 residues: CASSLGSGSSEKLFF. The DNA for the CDR3 is TGTGCCAGCAGCTTAGGATCGGGGTCGAGTGAAAAACTGTTTTTT.

This chain uses TRBV4-1 with TRBJ1-2; maybe TRBD1 (5 bases). The germline V gene encodes CDR1 MGHRA and CDR2 YSYEKL. Deletions cut 4 bases from V and 2 bases from J, with 14 bases between. CDR3 length: 15 residues. CDR3 nucleotide sequence: TGCGCCAGCAGCCCCAAGGGGTTGGGAAACTATGGCTACACCTTC. It translates to CASSPKGLGNYGYTF.

Note on this clone: Germline is not matched at one junction end, which may reflect a read error. The chain couples TRBV12-3 or TRBV12-4 to TRBJ2-7, with 8 bases matching TRBD2. The CDR3 totals 13 residues. The CDR3 DNA sequence: TGTGCCAGCAGCCTCCGTGGTAGCGGGGAAAGGAACTTC. As protein: CASSLRGSGERNF.

The gene calls are TRBV7-9 and TRBJ2-1; 10 bases agree with TRBD2. The germline V gene has CDR1 SEHNR and CDR2 FQNEAQ (reference sequence). The junction had 12 bases not matched to a gene; V was cut back by 0 bases and J by 7 bases. The CDR3 has 18 amino acids. The CDR3 region has the DNA TGTGCCAGCAGCTTAGCGTTTTTGACTAGCGGGTTTAGGAATGAGCAGTTCTTC. Translating it yields CASSLAFLTSGFRNEQFF.

This clone appeared once. The chain couples TRBV7-8 to TRBJ1-1; TRBD1 is a possible D gene (6 bases). V was clipped by 5 bases and J by 2 bases, with 15 bases between them. CDR3 length: 15 residues. The V gene's germline CDR1 is SGHVS and CDR2 FQNEAQ. The CDR3: CASSPPGRGNTEAFF. The CDR3 DNA sequence: TGTGCCAGCAGCCCCCCTGGCAGGGGTAACACTGAAGCTTTCTTT.

This chain links TRBV24-1 with TRBJ1-5, with TRBD1 as a possible D gene (6 bases). Trimming took off 7 bases at V and 6 bases at J, with 9 bases between the two ends. The CDR3 runs to 12 residues. In germline, CDR1 is KGHDR, CDR2 SFDVKD. CDR3 nucleotides: TGTGCCACCAGCACGGACAGTCAGCCCCAGCATTTT. Translated: CATSTDSQPQHF.

CDR3 sequence: CASGGLAGYTDTQYF. The CDR3, as DNA: TGTGCCAGCGGAGGACTAGCGGGGTATACAGATACGCAGTATTTT. The rearrangement links TRBV6-6 to TRBJ2-3, with 12 bases aligning to TRBD2. The CDR3 spans 15 residues. Germline V gene lookup returns CDR1 MNHNY and CDR2 SVGAGI (reference sequence). The trim removed 8 bases at V and 3 bases at J, leaving 6 bases unmatched.

The chain has TRBV11-1 and TRBJ2-3; 10 bases match TRBD2. Trimming at V came to 7 bases and at J to 0 bases, leaving 7 bases not matched to a gene. The CDR3 contains 16 residues. Per the germline V gene, CDR1 is SGHAT and CDR2 is FQDESV (reference sequence). CDR3 sequence: CASTRGTSESTDTQYF. DNA for the CDR3: TGTGCCAGCACCCGGGGGACTAGCGAGAGCACAGATACGCAGTATTTT.

The chain has TRBV2 and TRBJ2-2; 7 bases are a match to TRBD2. After removal of 7 bases from V and 4 bases from J, the junction contained 9 bases not matched to a gene. Germline CDR1 is SNHLY and CDR2 is FYNNEI. The CDR3 has 15 amino acids. The CDR3 bases are TGTGCCAGCAACAGACTAGCAGATCCCACCGGGGAGCTGTTTTTT. Translated: CASNRLADPTGELFF.

This chain connects TRBV27 to TRBJ1-1; TRBD1 is a possible D gene (5 bases). Between the trimmed V and J ends, which lost 0 bases and 5 bases, there was a span of 7 bases. This CDR3 is built from 13 residues. The V gene's germline CDR1 is MNHEY and CDR2 SMNVEV (reference sequence). CDR3 nucleotide sequence: TGTGCCAGCAGTTTATCGGGGGGAACTGAAGCTTTCTTT. The encoded protein is CASSLSGGTEAFF.

The V call is TRBV5-1, the J call TRBJ2-3, with 8 positions matching TRBD2. The CDR3 is 16 amino acids. Germline trimming cut 3 bases from V and 0 bases from J; bases unmatched to any gene: 6. Per germline, CDR1 SGHRS and CDR2 YFSETQ. The CDR3 reads CASSYNGGVSTDTQYF. CDR3 nucleotide sequence: TGCGCCAGCAGCTACAACGGGGGGGTTAGCACAGATACGCAGTATTTT.

The chain carries TRBV19 and TRBJ1-1, with D unresolved. The CDR3 consists of 15 residues. Germline CDR1 and CDR2: LNHDA and SQIVND (reference sequence). Between the trimmed V and J ends, which lost 7 bases and 0 bases, there was a span of 15 bases. The CDR3 DNA follows: TGTGCCAGTATGGGCGCGACAAGTATGAACACTGAAGCTTTCTTT. It specifies CASMGATSMNTEAFF.

J is TRBJ2-1 and V is TRBV15, with TRBD1 identical over 10 bases. J lost 9 bases, V lost 2 bases, and 10 bases had no gene match. CDR3 length equals 16 residues. The V gene's germline CDR1 is LNHNV and CDR2 YYDKDF (reference sequence). The CDR3, as DNA: TGTGCCACCAGCAGACCTCCCGGGACAGGGGTGGGTGAGCAGTTCTTC. It yields the protein CATSRPPGTGVGEQFF.